Given below is one T cell receptor beta chain in context. The clone's antigen remains unknown. Base qualities were left out, and no much larger clone turns up one base away. In the germline V gene (reference sequence), CDR1 corresponds to LNHDA and CDR2 to SQIVND. Counted from cysteine to phenylalanine, this CDR3 has 13 amino acids. Only CDR3 DNA is held: 39 bases, read in frame from base 1. V was cut back by 6 bases and J by 5 bases, leaving a gap of 14 bases between them. The cohort consisted of approximately 670 healthy bone marrow donors. Cohort members were all nominally healthy when sampled, although unrecorded immune exposures were likely present. The donor tested CMV seronegative and was one of the 352 seronegative cohort members. Every donor gave a peripheral blood sample, and the peripheral blood mononuclear cells from that sample were used for TCR beta sequencing. The Qiagen DNeasy Blood Extraction Kit was used to extract genomic DNA from the blood cell samples.

The protocol used for the library was the immunoSEQ multiplex PCR assay. The multiplex PCR relied on a mix of 60 forward primers for TCR Vbeta segments and 13 reverse primers for TCR Jbeta segments. The CDR3 region of rearranged TCR beta genes was amplified from genomic DNA by a multiplex PCR assay. Amplified TCR beta libraries were sequenced as 87-base-pair reads on the Illumina HiSeq System. Turning to the authors' computational methods: A later analysis tallied roughly 80 million unique TCR beta chains across the approximately 670 repertoires, and around 9.9 million of those chains were shared by two or more donors. A nearest-neighbor algorithm error-corrected the raw reads and collapsed the reads into unique sequences, merging closely related sequences to remove PCR and sequencing errors. V, D and J gene segments were assigned by aligning CDR3 sequences to IMGT reference sequences. For a sequence to be retained, a match of at least six nucleotides was required to both a V gene segment and a J gene segment. Rearrangements were classified as productive when the CDR3 lacked stop codons and remained in frame with V and J, and all other rearrangements were classified as non-productive. Following IMGT convention, CDR3 was defined as the stretch from the second conserved V-encoded cysteine up to the conserved J-encoded phenylalanine. In an earlier analysis of around 600 of the donors, sequences lacking an unambiguous match to a single V gene segment were excluded. An earlier analysis of about 600 of the donors called V segments functional above 56.7% productive rearrangements and segregating when the between-donor standard deviation exceeded 5%. A statistical classification framework was built for diagnosing cytomegalovirus status from the catalog of TCR beta chain sequences. In a later analysis, TCR nucleotide sequences were compared against IMGT/GENE-DB human TR gene sequences so that V and J genes could be assigned. Using the TCRdist pipeline, a later analysis assigned CDR3 sequences along with most-parsimonious VDJ recombination scenarios. A later analysis defined each TCR beta chain by its CDR3 amino acid sequence plus V-gene family, and excluded reads lacking a unique V-gene family. A later analysis removed several hundred highly shared, low-generation-probability nucleotide sequences to deal with suspected cross-contamination and a sequencing artifact. For each public chain, a later analysis derived a clonal expansion index from normalized ranks of inferred template counts within each repertoire. In a later analysis, generation probabilities were computed using a VDJ recombination model fitted to out-of-frame rearrangements, and the results were checked against IGoR. In a later analysis, hypergeometric tests were used to score TCR-TCR, TCR-HLA and TCR-CMV co-occurrence, with a repertoire-size bias correction applied to TCR pairs. False discovery rates were estimated in a later analysis by permuting HLA or CMV assignments 20 times. In a later analysis, co-occurring TCRs were grouped with DBSCAN, and TCRdist sequence similarity was added when clustering was performed within HLA-allele-positive subsets. For co-occurrence clustering, repertoires with fewer than 30,000 or more than 120,000 public chains were excluded, along with several repertoires with anomalous nucleotide sharing. This is the immuneACCESS table as TCRdb keeps it, with only in-frame sequences that have V and J called. A part of the clones is gone; compared with another copy, unresolved V genes explain less than half, and the rest is unexplained. V, J and clone size were drawn from that table, and D and trimming were deduced from the DNA. The sample table contains about 130,000 clones; only one count was recorded for over 60% of them. The ten largest clones add up to about 2% of the sample.

The data were obtained in a study of cytomegalovirus exposure and HLA in healthy donors (dated by TCRdb to the late 2010s). Background on the whole study: In an earlier analysis of 550 to 750 of the donors, approximately 300 Gb of sequence data and just under 120 million unique TCR beta sequences from about 179 million T cells were reported. An early release covering roughly 600 HLA-typed donors comprised 250 to 350 gigabases of sequencing data and tens of millions of unique TCR sequences. The study aimed to test whether cataloging public T cell receptors could reveal signatures of past pathogen exposure. The later analysis used no new phenotypic data to find candidate immune exposures, relying instead on TCR beta sequences and their occurrence across donors. In addition to the first cohort of 666 subjects, a separate validation cohort of 120 different subjects was used. The number of typed donors differed by locus: about 620-630 for A, B, C, DRB1 and DQB1; approximately 520 for DQA1; fewer than 610 for DPA1; and approximately 450 for DPB1. Of the 398 genotyped donors, over 70% fell in the genetic ancestry cluster associated with self-reported Caucasian donors. Donor age, sex, ethnicity and CMV serostatus were compiled alongside the repertoire data. HLA typing included class I and class II loci at four-digit resolution. A later analysis re-analyzed previously published TCR beta repertoires from about 600 donors and added high-resolution HLA genotyping to study TCR occurrence patterns. Because of strong linkage in the cohort, five DR-DQ haplotypes were treated as single units for association and clustering. In a later genetic analysis, genome-wide SNP genotypes for about three fifths of the roughly 670 donors were used, and that subset was treated as a discovery cohort. To predict cytomegalovirus infection status, the study combined high-throughput TCR immunosequencing, statistical association of individual TCRs with disease status, and machine learning. Every discovery cohort repertoire had been produced on one sequencing platform. The study profiled the T cell repertoires of under 850 subjects by immunosequencing and related them to cytomegalovirus serostatus. To decide whether each TCR beta V gene segment behaved as functional or pseudogenic, an earlier analysis of nearly 600 of the donors relied on high-throughput TCR beta sequencing. Among 350 to 400 genotyped donors of the cohort, an average of around 240,000 unique TCR beta nucleotide sequences were sequenced per donor, roughly 20% of them non-productive.

Summary of the overall study and its limitations: In vitro tests confirmed that three of the cytomegalovirus-associated TCR beta chains recognize cytomegalovirus antigens. This cohort had only TCR beta chains sequenced, and the lack of alpha or paired-chain data limited which features could be detected. Correlated functional status among segregating V segments might reflect linkage disequilibrium, but an unknown experimental factor could not be ruled out. A later genetic analysis reported fewer N-insertions in productive TCRs among donors in an Asian-associated ancestry cluster than the roughly 640-donor mean. The classifier was reported to diagnose cytomegalovirus status with high specificity and sensitivity in both the original cohort and the validation cohort. Some IMGT-functional V segments, including TRBV6-2 and TRBV6-3, could not be distinguished by the 87-base-pair reads and were therefore excluded. A further reported finding was that TCR beta sequences accurately predicted the HLA-A and HLA-B alleles for most subjects in the first cohort. While some public TCRs were present in many individuals, most TCR sequences turned up only very rarely across donors. CMV serostatus was the only immune exposure information available for the cohort. A cluster of highly shared sequence variants was judged likely to be a technical artifact of the sequencing pipeline. Broadly in line with IMGT annotations, most TCR beta V segments showed up in productive rearrangements about 90% or about 30% of the time in an earlier analysis of 450 to 600 of the donors. The authors suggested that the approach could potentially be generalized to other disease states and immunological phenotypes. In a later analysis, around 15,000 TCR beta sequences were associated with specific HLA alleles at a false discovery rate of 0.05. A later analysis found that most CMV-associated TCR beta chains appeared HLA-restricted, with HLA associations seemingly driven largely by CMV exposure. In a later genetic analysis, a missense DCLRE1C variant was associated with V-gene and J-gene trimming of TCR beta chains, and the association was replicated in an independent cohort. According to a later analysis, parvovirus B19, influenza, CMV and Epstein-Barr virus appeared linked to several top co-occurrence clusters. In a later analysis, the rate of TCR association differed among HLA loci, with DRB1 alleles having the most associated TCRs and HLA-C alleles having the fewest. Roughly uniform sequencing depth across donors was assumed in presence/absence analyses, although this assumption may not hold. Because HLA typing was unavailable for some donors at each locus, only the typed subset was used in association tests. Compared with equally common non-associated chains, HLA-associated TCR beta chains in a later analysis were more clonally expanded and had lower generation probabilities. The study listed 164 TCR beta chains as associated with cytomegalovirus. Assigning TCR associations to individual alleles was difficult when HLA alleles, especially DR and DQ, strongly co-occurred. The earlier analysis of about 600 of the donors excluded 15 to 20 rarely observed V segments, including chromosome 9 orphons, because counts were too low.

The TCR sequence derives from a man aged 18 to 29 in good health and CMV-seronegative. Material: PBMCs. The rearranged segments are TRBV19 and TRBJ2-7, with TRBD2 as a weak D call on 6 bases. The CDR3 reads CASSNRRRDEQYF. DNA sequence: TGTGCCAGTAGCAACAGGAGGAGGGACGAGCAGTACTTC. This CDR3, with the reference TRBV19 and TRBJ2-7 proteins standing in past its ends, gives the full variable domain DGGITQSPKYLFRKEGQNVTLSCEQNLNHDAMYWYRQDPGQGLRLIYYSQIVNDFQKGDIAEGYSVSREKKESFPLTVTSAQKNPTAFYLCASSNRRRDEQYFGPGTRLTVT.